This TCR beta chain was obtained from a study of blood T cell repertoires in COVID-19. Study-wide background: COVID-19 samples collected from the United States, Italy and Spain covered acute and convalescent phases. PBMCs, B-cell-depleted T cells, or T cells were the source of the cDNA or gDNA that made up the material.

The V and J ends lost 5 bases and 0 bases, in that order; junction bases with no gene match: 7. Germline lookup yields CDR1 MNHEY and CDR2 SVGEGT. The CDR3 loop spans 15 amino acids. Per the original data handling: Scientists estimated how many nucleated cells there were by amplifying reference gene primers. Measured with immunoSEQ multiplex PCR; TCRdb has only the in-frame clones, and not every one. Clone size and the V and J calls come from that table; the DNA yielded D and trimming. The sample shows fewer than 250,000 clones, around 80% of them seen only once. The TCR sequence derives from a man aged 55 to 70 with acute or convalescent COVID-19. Material for sequencing was peripheral blood. The chain couples TRBV6-2 or TRBV6-3 to TRBJ2-7, with TRBD2 identical over 7 bases. This chain's CDR3 is CASSTSGERSYEQYF. The DNA of the CDR3 is TGTGCCAGCAGTACAAGCGGGGAACGCTCCTACGAGCAGTACTTC.